This is a list of T cell receptor beta chains from one sample in a study of blood T cell repertoires in COVID-19. The repertoire was sequenced with immunoSEQ multiplex PCR; TCRdb's copy has only in-frame clones and lacks some. The table has 250,000 to 300,000 clones, roughly nine tenths seen once. Sequenced sample: PBMCs or T cells enriched from blood (not recorded which). The receptors were sampled from a woman aged 40 to 50 who had recovered from COVID-19. Both conserved end residues are part of each CDR3. The D gene is left open where the match is weak. Only part of the rows carry a size: once, few, many, or a class if the clone is expanded.

abundance: .
j_gene: TRBJ1-2
v_gene: TRBV19
d_gene: TRBD1
CDR3nt: TGTGCCAGTAGTATCCGGACAGGGTTAGGAGGTGGCTACACCTTC
CDR3aa: CASSIRTGLGGGYTF

abundance: .
j_gene: TRBJ2-1
v_gene: TRBV6-2/TRBV6-3
d_gene: TRBD1
CDR3nt: TGTGCCAGCAGTTCCCAGGGGGTCAATGAGCAGTTCTTC
CDR3aa: CASSSQGVNEQFF

abundance: once
j_gene: TRBJ2-7
v_gene: TRBV6-5
d_gene: TRBD2
CDR3nt: TGTGCCAGCAGTTATAGCGGGACTGCCAGGGGTGAGCAGTACTTC
CDR3aa: CASSYSGTARGEQYF

abundance: .
j_gene: TRBJ1-3
v_gene: TRBV7-9
d_gene: TRBD1
CDR3nt: TGTGCCAGCAGCATATGGACAGGGAGCTCTGGAAACACCATATATTTT
CDR3aa: CASSIWTGSSGNTIYF

abundance: .
j_gene: TRBJ2-7
v_gene: TRBV4-3
d_gene: .
CDR3nt: TGCGCCAGCAGCCCCGACGTGTTCAGGGAGCAGTACTTC
CDR3aa: CASSPDVFREQYF

abundance: .
j_gene: TRBJ1-1
v_gene: TRBV4-2
d_gene: .
CDR3nt: TGTGCCAGCAGCCTTACAGATAGGGGTGACGCTTTCTTT
CDR3aa: CASSLTDRGDAFF

abundance: .
j_gene: TRBJ1-6
v_gene: TRBV5-1
d_gene: TRBD1
CDR3nt: TGCGCCAGCAGCCGACTACAGGGGGAAGATTCACCCCTCCACTTT
CDR3aa: CASSRLQGEDSPLHF

abundance: .
j_gene: TRBJ2-7
v_gene: TRBV28
d_gene: .
CDR3nt: TGTGCCAGCAGTTTAGCGACTGGAGAGCAGTACTTC
CDR3aa: CASSLATGEQYF

abundance: .
j_gene: TRBJ1-1
v_gene: TRBV5-6
d_gene: .
CDR3nt: TGTGCCAGCAGCTTGTCAGGGGTTCGGTCCGCTGAAGCTTTCTTT
CDR3aa: CASSLSGVRSAEAFF

abundance: .
j_gene: TRBJ2-5
v_gene: TRBV5-1
d_gene: TRBD2
CDR3nt: TGCGCCAGCAGCTCTACCTGGGGAGGGGAGACCCAGTACTTC
CDR3aa: CASSSTWGGETQYF

abundance: .
j_gene: TRBJ2-4
v_gene: TRBV6-5
d_gene: .
CDR3nt: TGTGCCAGCAGTTACTCTCCATCGCCGACATCACCCATTCAGTACTTC
CDR3aa: CASSYSPSPTSPIQYF

abundance: few
j_gene: TRBJ1-1
v_gene: TRBV7-9
d_gene: .
CDR3nt: TGTGCCAGCAGCTATACCGCAGGGAGGGCCGGGGACACTGAAGCTTTCTTT
CDR3aa: CASSYTAGRAGDTEAFF

abundance: .
j_gene: TRBJ1-5
v_gene: TRBV18
d_gene: TRBD1
CDR3nt: TGTGCCAGCTCACCCCAGGCGGGGAAGAGGGACAGACTGCATTTT
CDR3aa: CASSPQAGKRDRLHF

abundance: .
j_gene: TRBJ1-1
v_gene: TRBV4-1
d_gene: .
CDR3nt: TGCGCCAGCAGCCAAGAGGGTAGACGGGTGGGCACTGAAGCTTTCTTT
CDR3aa: CASSQEGRRVGTEAFF

abundance: once
j_gene: TRBJ2-1
v_gene: TRBV10-3
d_gene: TRBD2
CDR3nt: TGTGCCATCAGTGAGAGCCTGGGACTAGCGGGACCGAGCTCCTACAATGAGCAGTTCTTC
CDR3aa: CAISESLGLAGPSSYNEQFF

abundance: .
j_gene: TRBJ1-1
v_gene: TRBV5-4
d_gene: .
CDR3nt: TGTGCCAGCAGCAGATCAGGGGCTGAAGCTTTCTTT
CDR3aa: CASSRSGAEAFF

abundance: once
j_gene: TRBJ2-7
v_gene: TRBV2
d_gene: .
CDR3nt: TGTGCCAGCAGTGCTTCAGCCTACGAGCAGTACTTC
CDR3aa: CASSASAYEQYF

abundance: .
j_gene: TRBJ1-4
v_gene: TRBV6-5
d_gene: .
CDR3nt: TGTGCCAGCAGTCCGACCCACAGGGAAAAACTGTTTTTT
CDR3aa: CASSPTHREKLFF

abundance: few
j_gene: TRBJ1-2
v_gene: TRBV11-2
d_gene: .
CDR3nt: TGTGCCAGCAGCTTAGATTCGACGACTATGTGGGGCTACACCTTC
CDR3aa: CASSLDSTTMWGYTF

abundance: .
j_gene: TRBJ2-7
v_gene: TRBV6-2/TRBV6-3
d_gene: .
CDR3nt: TGTGCCAGCAGTTACTCGGGGCCCACCCCGTACTTC
CDR3aa: CASSYSGPTPYF

abundance: .
j_gene: TRBJ2-5
v_gene: TRBV27
d_gene: .
CDR3nt: TGTGCCAGCAGTATTTCCCTCAGCCAAGAGACCCAGTACTTC
CDR3aa: CASSISLSQETQYF

abundance: .
j_gene: TRBJ1-1
v_gene: TRBV3-1/TRBV3-2
d_gene: .
CDR3nt: TGTGCCAGCAGCCAAACGATCCCGAGGCAGAGCCCAAAGAACACTGAAGCTTTCTTT
CDR3aa: CASSQTIPRQSPKNTEAFF

abundance: .
j_gene: TRBJ2-2
v_gene: TRBV5-1
d_gene: .
CDR3nt: TGCGCCAGCAGCACGGGCGGGGTCACCGGGGAGCTGTTTTTT
CDR3aa: CASSTGGVTGELFF

abundance: once
j_gene: TRBJ1-1
v_gene: TRBV4-3
d_gene: .
CDR3nt: TGCGCCAGCAGCCAAGAGGGGCGGAACACTGAAGCTTTCTTT
CDR3aa: CASSQEGRNTEAFF

abundance: .
j_gene: TRBJ1-2
v_gene: TRBV5-1
d_gene: .
CDR3nt: TGCGCCAGCAGCTTGGAAGGGGCCTTATATGGCTACACCTTC
CDR3aa: CASSLEGALYGYTF

abundance: .
j_gene: TRBJ2-3
v_gene: TRBV24-1
d_gene: .
CDR3nt: TGTGCCACCAGTGAAGGGGGCACAGATACGCAGTATTTT
CDR3aa: CATSEGGTDTQYF

abundance: once
j_gene: TRBJ1-6
v_gene: TRBV6-5
d_gene: .
CDR3nt: TGTGCCAGCAGCCCGGGAGGGAGGGGTAATTCACCCCTCCACTTT
CDR3aa: CASSPGGRGNSPLHF

abundance: .
j_gene: TRBJ2-5
v_gene: TRBV18
d_gene: .
CDR3nt: TGTGCCAGCTTACAGACAATTGGGGAGACCCAGTACTTC
CDR3aa: CASLQTIGETQYF

abundance: .
j_gene: TRBJ1-5
v_gene: TRBV5-6
d_gene: .
CDR3nt: TGTGCCAGCAGCCGGCGGAGGAATCAGCCCCAGCATTTT
CDR3aa: CASSRRRNQPQHF

abundance: .
j_gene: TRBJ1-1
v_gene: TRBV7-3
d_gene: .
CDR3nt: TGTGCCAGCAGCTTAACACCAGGGAACACTGAAGCTTTCTTT
CDR3aa: CASSLTPGNTEAFF

abundance: once
j_gene: TRBJ1-2
v_gene: TRBV19
d_gene: TRBD1
CDR3nt: TGTGCCAGTGGGAGGACAGGGGCCGTTAACTATGGCTACACCTTC
CDR3aa: CASGRTGAVNYGYTF

abundance: .
j_gene: TRBJ2-7
v_gene: TRBV5-6
d_gene: .
CDR3nt: TGTGCCAGCAGCTTTGGACTCTCGAGCTCCTACGAGCAGTACTTC
CDR3aa: CASSFGLSSSYEQYF

abundance: .
j_gene: TRBJ1-1
v_gene: TRBV9
d_gene: .
CDR3nt: TGTGCCAGCAGCGTAGCAGGGCAAAGCACTGAAGCTTTCTTT
CDR3aa: CASSVAGQSTEAFF

abundance: once
j_gene: TRBJ2-1
v_gene: TRBV6-2/TRBV6-3
d_gene: .
CDR3nt: TGTGCCAGCAGCCCAATGGGACACCGCAATGAGCAGTTCTTC
CDR3aa: CASSPMGHRNEQFF

abundance: .
j_gene: TRBJ1-3
v_gene: TRBV19
d_gene: .
CDR3nt: TGTGCCAGTAGTACTGCTCGCGGGCCCTCTGGAAACACCATATATTTT
CDR3aa: CASSTARGPSGNTIYF

abundance: .
j_gene: TRBJ1-5
v_gene: TRBV5-1
d_gene: .
CDR3nt: TGCGCCAGCAGCTTGGGAATAAGCGGCAGCAATCAGCCCCAGCATTTT
CDR3aa: CASSLGISGSNQPQHF

abundance: .
j_gene: TRBJ2-7
v_gene: TRBV15
d_gene: TRBD2
CDR3nt: TGTGCCACCAGTCCAGATTCCGGGAGGGTTTACGAGCAGTACTTC
CDR3aa: CATSPDSGRVYEQYF

abundance: .
j_gene: TRBJ2-7
v_gene: TRBV2
d_gene: .
CDR3nt: TGTGCCAGCAGTTACACCCCCTCCGAGCAGTACTTC
CDR3aa: CASSYTPSEQYF

abundance: .
j_gene: TRBJ1-2
v_gene: TRBV14
d_gene: .
CDR3nt: TGTGCCAGCAGCCCGTGGAGGGGCAGCGGCTACACCTTC
CDR3aa: CASSPWRGSGYTF

abundance: .
j_gene: TRBJ2-7
v_gene: TRBV2
d_gene: .
CDR3nt: TGTGCCAGCACTGAGGAGTTTCGCGAGCAGTACTTC
CDR3aa: CASTEEFREQYF

abundance: .
j_gene: TRBJ2-7
v_gene: TRBV5-6
d_gene: TRBD2
CDR3nt: TGTGCCAGCAGCTTAAGGCACGGGGGGTACGAGCAGTACTTC
CDR3aa: CASSLRHGGYEQYF

abundance: .
j_gene: TRBJ1-6
v_gene: TRBV25-1
d_gene: .
CDR3nt: TGTGCCAGCAGGAGTGGACGGGGATGGACACCCCTCCACTTT
CDR3aa: CASRSGRGWTPLHF

abundance: .
j_gene: TRBJ1-1
v_gene: TRBV29-1
d_gene: .
CDR3nt: TGCAGCGTTGGTTTTGGCGGAGCAGGGAGGACTGAAGCTTTCTTT
CDR3aa: CSVGFGGAGRTEAFF

abundance: .
j_gene: TRBJ1-4
v_gene: TRBV4-1
d_gene: .
CDR3nt: TGCGCCAGCAGCCAAGGGTCCCAGGGGCCAGGGGAAAAACTGTTTTTT
CDR3aa: CASSQGSQGPGEKLFF

abundance: .
j_gene: TRBJ2-5
v_gene: TRBV7-8
d_gene: .
CDR3nt: TGTGCCAGCAGCCGTAACGGGGAGACCCAGTACTTC
CDR3aa: CASSRNGETQYF

abundance: .
j_gene: TRBJ1-5
v_gene: TRBV3-1/TRBV3-2
d_gene: TRBD1
CDR3nt: TGTGCCAGCAGCCAAGGACTGACAGGGCAGAGTCAGCCCCAGCATTTT
CDR3aa: CASSQGLTGQSQPQHF

abundance: .
j_gene: TRBJ1-4
v_gene: TRBV2
d_gene: TRBD1
CDR3nt: TGTGCCAGCAAACCGAGGACAGGCCGACGGACTAATGAAAAACTGTTTTTT
CDR3aa: CASKPRTGRRTNEKLFF

abundance: .
j_gene: TRBJ1-6
v_gene: TRBV4-3
d_gene: .
CDR3nt: TGCGCCAGCAGCCAAGAGGGGGGGCCTAATTCACCCCTCCACTTT
CDR3aa: CASSQEGGPNSPLHF

abundance: few
j_gene: TRBJ1-2
v_gene: TRBV12-3/TRBV12-4
d_gene: .
CDR3nt: TGTGCCAGCAGTTTACGACAGTTCTATGGCTACACCTTC
CDR3aa: CASSLRQFYGYTF

abundance: .
j_gene: TRBJ2-7
v_gene: TRBV14
d_gene: TRBD2
CDR3nt: TGTGCCAGCAGCCAGCGGGGGTATGGACCTAACTACGAGCAGTACTTC
CDR3aa: CASSQRGYGPNYEQYF

abundance: .
j_gene: TRBJ2-7
v_gene: TRBV5-5
d_gene: TRBD2
CDR3nt: TGTGCCAGCAGCTCCAGGGGACTAGCGGGGAGCGAGCAGTACTTC
CDR3aa: CASSSRGLAGSEQYF

abundance: .
j_gene: TRBJ2-1
v_gene: TRBV5-4
d_gene: TRBD2
CDR3nt: TGTGCCAGCAGCTTAGCGGGGGCGAGCTCCTACAATGAGCAGTTCTTC
CDR3aa: CASSLAGASSYNEQFF

abundance: once
j_gene: TRBJ1-2
v_gene: TRBV30
d_gene: TRBD1
CDR3nt: TGTGCCTGGAATTCCCGGACAGGTTGGGGGTATGGCTACACCTTC
CDR3aa: CAWNSRTGWGYGYTF

abundance: .
j_gene: TRBJ2-1
v_gene: TRBV5-1
d_gene: TRBD1
CDR3nt: TGCGCCAGCAGCGAACAGGGGGAGTACCTCTACAATGAGCAGTTCTTC
CDR3aa: CASSEQGEYLYNEQFF